Here is one T cell receptor beta chain with its context. Antigen specificity is unknown. Per the germline V gene, CDR1 is MGHRA and CDR2 is YSYEKL. This CDR3 has 16 amino acids. V was shortened by 1 base and J by 5 bases, with 15 bases between the two germline ends. Making TCR beta cDNA involved approximately 0.5 ug total RNA and a constant-region primer. Three-round nested multiplex PCR performed with slightly modified ARM-PCR produced the TCR beta libraries. A C-beta reverse primer was combined with TRBV1-TRBV30 forward primers in the first two PCR rounds, and each round had approximately 10 cycles. TCRdb re-called the multiplex PCR reads through MiXCR, storing one row per CDR3 protein. Among tens of thousands of distinct CDR3 sequences listed, 71% were seen once. The data are from a study of tumor-infiltrating lymphocytes in primary liver carcinoma. About the study: The cohort included men and women aged 30 to 69 years.

Co-extraction of RNA and DNA was performed on 20-30 mg of unsorted bulk tissue. Tumor regions sampled: superior, inferior, left, right poles, and centre. Study-level results: Tumors had a significantly higher top-250-clone fraction than blood (p = 0.039). It was observed that only about 7-24% of the top clones appeared in every one of the five tumor regions.

This receptor was taken from a woman aged 55-70 years with primary liver carcinoma and hepatitis B virus infection. The V call is TRBV4-1, the J call TRBJ2-1; D is possibly TRBD2 (6 bases). The sequenced material came from liver tumor tissue from sampling region 4. Subset described: tumor region T4, right-lateral pole. The CDR3: CASSQAANGRNNEQFF. Here the CDR3 DNA reads TGCGCCAGCAGCCAAGCCGCTAACGGGAGAAACAATGAGCAGTTCTTC.